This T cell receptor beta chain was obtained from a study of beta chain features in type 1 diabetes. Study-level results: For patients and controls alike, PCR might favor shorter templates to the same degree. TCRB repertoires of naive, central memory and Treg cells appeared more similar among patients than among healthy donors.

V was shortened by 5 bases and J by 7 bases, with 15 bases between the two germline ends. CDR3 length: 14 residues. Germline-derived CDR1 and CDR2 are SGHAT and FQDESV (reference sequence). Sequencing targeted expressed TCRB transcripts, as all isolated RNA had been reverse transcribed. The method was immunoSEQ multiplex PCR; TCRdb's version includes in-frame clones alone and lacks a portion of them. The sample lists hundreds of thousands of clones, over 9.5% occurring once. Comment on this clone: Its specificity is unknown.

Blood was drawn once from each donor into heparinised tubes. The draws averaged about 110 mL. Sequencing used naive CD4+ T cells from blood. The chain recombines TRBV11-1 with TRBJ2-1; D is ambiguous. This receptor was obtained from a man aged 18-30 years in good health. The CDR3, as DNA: TGTGCCAGCAGCCCCAGTCAGCGACGGAATGAGCAGTTCTTC. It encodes CASSPSQRRNEQFF. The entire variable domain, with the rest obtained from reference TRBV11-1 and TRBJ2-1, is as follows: EAEVAQSPRYKITEKSQAVAFWCDPISGHATLYWYRQILGQGPELLVQFQDESVVDDSQLPKDRFSAERLKGVDSTLKIQPAELGDSAMYLCASSPSQRRNEQFFGPGTRLTVL.